This TCR beta chain was sequenced in a study of blood T cell repertoires in COVID-19. Germline CDR1 reads LNHDA; CDR2 reads SQIVND (reference sequence). V lost 3 bases and J 1 base, leaving 7 bases between the germline ends. The CDR3 is 14 amino acids. Sequencing was performed with immunoSEQ multiplex PCR; in TCRdb, only in-frame clones are kept and a portion is missing. The profile covers 200,000 or so clones, with 86% appearing a single time and over 2% taken by the ten largest. The chain joins TRBV19 to TRBJ1-5, with TRBD1 as a possible D gene (5 bases). The sequenced sample was peripheral blood. The sequence was collected from a woman between 50 and 59 years old with acute or convalescent COVID-19. The CDR3 coding sequence is TGTGCCAGTAGTATGGGGCAGAGCAATCAGCCCCAGCATTTT. Amino acid sequence: CASSMGQSNQPQHF.